This T cell receptor beta chain was observed in a study of shared T cell receptors in the human thymus. Using immunoSEQ multiplex PCR, the repertoire was profiled, and TCRdb retains in-frame clones only, with some absent. The top ten clones hold more than 0.01% of a sample with 500,000 to 550,000 clones, 70% to 80% of them seen once. V was pared by 0 bases and J by 2 bases, with 7 bases of the junction left unmatched. The CDR3 runs to 17 residues. Germline assignment: CDR1 LGHNA and CDR2 YSLEER. In addition, the sample was reused for a study of human thymus T cells. That report adds: Corrective heart surgery yielded the resections from which the thymus tissue came. Gene usage (both V and J) appeared biased in thymic and blood repertoires.

The clonotype comes from a boy under two years old with a congenital heart defect. Input material: thymocytes. The V call is TRBV4-3, the J call TRBJ2-3, with 8 bases matching TRBD2. CDR3 residues: CASSQEFLAGTTDTQYF. CDR3 coding DNA: TGCGCCAGCAGCCAAGAATTCCTAGCGGGCACCACAGATACGCAGTATTTT.